This T cell receptor beta chain appears in the sequencing data of a study of post-analysis software for immune sequencing data. As for the study in general: In terms of disease course, relapsing-remitting, secondary progressive and progressive-relapsing multiple sclerosis were included.

Unique molecular identifiers were carried by the TCR beta cDNA libraries. A population of roughly 0.95 to 10 million T cells gave rise to approximately 500,000 cDNA molecules. TCRdb passed the PCR reads through MiXCR, listing each CDR3 protein once. The sample holds 350,000 to 450,000 distinct CDR3 sequences, 30% to 45% seen once. This clonotype was observed once. What it binds is unknown. Findings and limits, study-wide: Compared against controls, patients with multiple sclerosis displayed significantly lower normalized Chao1 diversity. Samples sharing a preparation batch grouped tightly together when assessed by F measure. In patients, about 5 TRBV segments were more frequent than in controls, with TRBV5-6, TRBV5-1 and TRBV20-1 among them.

This CDR3 contains 15 residues. Germline values: CDR1 MNHEY, CDR2 SMNVEV (reference sequence). V was cut by 5 bases and J by 2 bases, with 16 bases left in between. Sequenced: blood. The chain combines TRBV27 with TRBJ2-7; D may match TRBD1 or TRBD2 (5 bases each). The receptor comes from a girl aged 10 to 17 with multiple sclerosis. This CDR3 is CASSTPRKGPYEQYF. DNA for the CDR3: TGTGCCAGCAGTACCCCCCGGAAGGGACCCTACGAGCAGTACTTC.